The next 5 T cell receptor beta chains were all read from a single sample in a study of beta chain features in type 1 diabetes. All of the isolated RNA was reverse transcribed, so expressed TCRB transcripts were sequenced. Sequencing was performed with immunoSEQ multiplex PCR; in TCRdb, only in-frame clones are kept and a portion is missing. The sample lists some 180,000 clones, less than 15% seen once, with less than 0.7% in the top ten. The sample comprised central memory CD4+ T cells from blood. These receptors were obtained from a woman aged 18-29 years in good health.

The CDR3 protein is CASNLMAGPSYNEQFF. Here the CDR3 DNA reads TGCGCCAGCAACCTTATGGCGGGTCCCTCCTACAATGAGCAGTTCTTC. This chain connects TRBV5-1 to TRBJ2-1; D might be TRBD2 (5 bases). CDR1 is SGHRS, CDR2 YFSETQ, per germline. The CDR3 totals 16 residues. V gave up 6 bases and J gave up 0 bases, with 16 bases separating them.

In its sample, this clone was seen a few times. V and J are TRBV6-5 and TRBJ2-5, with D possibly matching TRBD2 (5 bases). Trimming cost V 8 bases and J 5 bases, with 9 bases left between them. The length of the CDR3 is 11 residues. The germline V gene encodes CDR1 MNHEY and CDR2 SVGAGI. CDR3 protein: CASRTGETQYF. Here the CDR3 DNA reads TGTGCCAGCCGAACGGGGGAGACCCAGTACTTC.

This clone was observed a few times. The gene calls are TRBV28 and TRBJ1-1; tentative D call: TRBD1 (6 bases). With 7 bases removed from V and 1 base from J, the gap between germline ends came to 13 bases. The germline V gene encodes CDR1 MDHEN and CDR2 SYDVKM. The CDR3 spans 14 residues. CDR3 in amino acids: CASTEADRNTEAFF. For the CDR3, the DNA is TGTGCCAGCACCGAAGCGGACAGGAACACTGAAGCTTTCTTT.

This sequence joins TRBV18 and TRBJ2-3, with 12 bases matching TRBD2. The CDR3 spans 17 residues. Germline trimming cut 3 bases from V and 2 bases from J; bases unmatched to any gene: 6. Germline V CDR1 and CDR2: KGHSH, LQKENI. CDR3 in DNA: TGTGCCAGCTCACCTCAACTAGCGGGAGGCATCACAGATACGCAGTATTTT. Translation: CASSPQLAGGITDTQYF.

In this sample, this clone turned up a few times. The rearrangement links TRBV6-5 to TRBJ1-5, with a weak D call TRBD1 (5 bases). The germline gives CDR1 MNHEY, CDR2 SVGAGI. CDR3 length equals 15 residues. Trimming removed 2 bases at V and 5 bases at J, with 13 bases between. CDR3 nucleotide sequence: TGTGCCAGCAGTTACGGTTTAGGGGCTGATCAGCCCCAGCATTTT. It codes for CASSYGLGADQPQHF.